This T cell receptor (beta chain) was found in a study of blood T cell repertoires in COVID-19 (dated by TCRdb to about 2020). Study-wide context: Samples covering the acute and convalescent phases of COVID-19 were provided by collaborators in the United States, Italy and Spain. The repertoires were released in a freely available public database meant as a resource for research on the immune response to SARS-CoV-2. The dataset comprised deeply sampled blood TCRbeta repertoires from subjects exposed to, actively infected with, or recovered from COVID-19. The material from the prospective study consisted of cDNA or gDNA derived from T cells, B-cell-depleted T cells, or PBMCs. Nearly every sample came with metadata listing a de-identified subject ID, COVID-19 status, age in years and sex. The samples were drawn from the first 160 participants of the ongoing ImmuneRACE study and from 1,254 subjects provided by 6 global collaborators. Where HLA class I and class II types were available, the types were taken from metadata supplied by the sample provider, not from assay-based typing.

TCRbeta CDR3 regions were amplified from genomic DNA using the immunoSEQ Assay, a bias-controlled multiplex PCR. Regarding the original processing steps: The number of nucleated cells in each sample was estimated by amplification of reference gene primers within the assay. To quantify the absolute abundance of each unique TCRbeta CDR3 rearrangement, sequence reads were collapsed and filtered. For each sample, productive Simpson clonality was calculated as the square root of Simpson's diversity index across productive rearrangements. TCRdb re-hosts the immuneACCESS table, in-frame sequences only. Its copies lack some clones; in the studies checked, an unresolved V gene accounts for under half of them, and the cause for the rest is not known. The D gene and trimming were derived from the DNA, and the V and J assignments and clone size from that table. The sample includes about 170,000 clones, with roughly 84% observed a single time. The ten most abundant clones make up over 2% of the sample.

In regard to this clone: Its antigen has not been determined. No much larger clone exists at a distance of one base, and base qualities are not known.

Overall study results and their limits: The quantity of clinical and demographic metadata differed by source and by participant and was supplied without curation.

Whole blood was collected in K2EDTA tubes by collaborating institutions according to the institutions' own protocols. For TCRbeta analysis, collaborator samples were shipped as frozen whole blood, as isolated PBMCs, or as DNA extracted from either sample type. The clonotype originates from a human donor with acute or convalescent COVID-19. The donor label of this sample is uncertain. Sequenced sample: peripheral blood.

The CDR3 is CVKGALHSYQETQYF. The nucleotide sequence reads as follows: TGTGTCAAGGGGGCCCTTCACTCTTACCAAGAGACCCAGTACTTC. The rearranged segments are TRBV7-8 and TRBJ2-5; 7 of the junction bases match TRBD1. From its cysteine to its phenylalanine, the CDR3 spans 15 amino acids. Kept here is only the CDR3 DNA, which spans 45 bases and is read in frame from base 1. The germline V gene provides CDR1 SGHVS and CDR2 FQNEAQ.